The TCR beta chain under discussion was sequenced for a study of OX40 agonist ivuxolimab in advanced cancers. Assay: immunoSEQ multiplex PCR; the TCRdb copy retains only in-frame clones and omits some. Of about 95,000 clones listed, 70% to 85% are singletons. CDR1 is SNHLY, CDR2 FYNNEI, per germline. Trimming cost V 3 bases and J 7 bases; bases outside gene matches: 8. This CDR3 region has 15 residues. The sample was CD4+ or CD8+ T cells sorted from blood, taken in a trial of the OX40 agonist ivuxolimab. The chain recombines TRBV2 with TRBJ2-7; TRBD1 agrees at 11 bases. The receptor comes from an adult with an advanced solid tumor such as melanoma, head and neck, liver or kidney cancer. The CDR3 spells CASSEDGQGAWEQYF. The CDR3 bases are TGTGCCAGCAGTGAGGACGGACAGGGGGCGTGGGAGCAGTACTTC.